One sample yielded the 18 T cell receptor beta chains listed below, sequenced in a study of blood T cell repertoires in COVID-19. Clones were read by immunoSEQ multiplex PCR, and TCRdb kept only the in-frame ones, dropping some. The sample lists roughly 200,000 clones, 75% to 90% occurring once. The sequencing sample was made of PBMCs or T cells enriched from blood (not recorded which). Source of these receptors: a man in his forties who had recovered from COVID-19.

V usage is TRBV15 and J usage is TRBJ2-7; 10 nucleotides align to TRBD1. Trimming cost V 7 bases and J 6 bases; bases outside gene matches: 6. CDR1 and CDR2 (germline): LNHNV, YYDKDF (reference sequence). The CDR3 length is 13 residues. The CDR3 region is CATKGTGEFEQYF. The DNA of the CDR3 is TGTGCCACCAAGGGGACAGGGGAATTCGAGCAGTACTTC.

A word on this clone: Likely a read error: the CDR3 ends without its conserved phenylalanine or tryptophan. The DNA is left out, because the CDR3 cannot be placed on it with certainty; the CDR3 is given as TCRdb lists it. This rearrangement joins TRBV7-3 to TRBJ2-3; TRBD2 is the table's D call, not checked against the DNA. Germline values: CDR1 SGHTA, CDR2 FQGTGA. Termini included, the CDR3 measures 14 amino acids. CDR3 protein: CASSPTERGASVVY.

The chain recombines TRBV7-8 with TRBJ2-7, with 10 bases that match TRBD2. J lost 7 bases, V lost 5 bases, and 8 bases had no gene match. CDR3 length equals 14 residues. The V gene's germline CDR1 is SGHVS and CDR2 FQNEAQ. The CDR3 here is CASSRDWTSGEQYF. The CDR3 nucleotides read TGTGCCAGCAGCCGAGACTGGACTAGCGGTGAGCAGTACTTC. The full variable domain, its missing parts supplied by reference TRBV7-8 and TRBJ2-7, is GAGVSQSPRYKVAKRGQDVALRCDPISGHVSLFWYQQALGQGPEFLTYFQNEAQLDKSGLPSDRFFAERPEGSVSTLKIQRTQQEDSAVYLCASSRDWTSGEQYFGPGTRLTVT.

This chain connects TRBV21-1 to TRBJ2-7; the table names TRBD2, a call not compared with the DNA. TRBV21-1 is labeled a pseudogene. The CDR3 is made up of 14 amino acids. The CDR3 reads CASSNPPCTGEQYF. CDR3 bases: TGTGCCAGCAGCAATCCCCCCTGTACGGGCGAGCAGTACTTC.

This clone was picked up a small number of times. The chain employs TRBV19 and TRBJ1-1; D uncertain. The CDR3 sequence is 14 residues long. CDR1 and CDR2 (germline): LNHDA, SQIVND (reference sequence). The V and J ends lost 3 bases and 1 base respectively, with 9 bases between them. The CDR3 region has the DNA TGTGCCAGTAGTATGCCGGGTGGGAACACTGAAGCTTTCTTT. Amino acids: CASSMPGGNTEAFF.

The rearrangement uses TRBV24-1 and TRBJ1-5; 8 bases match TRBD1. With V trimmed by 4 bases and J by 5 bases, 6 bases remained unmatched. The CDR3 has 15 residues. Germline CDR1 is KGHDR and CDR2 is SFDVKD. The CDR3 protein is CATSDTGTGYQPQHF. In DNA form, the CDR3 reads TGTGCCACCAGTGACACCGGGACAGGATATCAGCCCCAGCATTTT.

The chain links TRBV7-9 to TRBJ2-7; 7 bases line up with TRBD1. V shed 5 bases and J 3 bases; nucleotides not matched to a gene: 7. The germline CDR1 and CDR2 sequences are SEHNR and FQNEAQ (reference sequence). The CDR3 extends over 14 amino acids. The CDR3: CASSVLRQGYEQYF. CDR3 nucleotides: TGTGCCAGCAGCGTGCTCCGACAGGGCTACGAGCAGTACTTC.

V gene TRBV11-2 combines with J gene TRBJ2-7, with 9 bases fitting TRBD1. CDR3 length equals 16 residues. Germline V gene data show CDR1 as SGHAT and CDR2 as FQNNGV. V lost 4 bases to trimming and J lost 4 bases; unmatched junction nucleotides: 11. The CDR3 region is CASSSGTGLRSYEQYF. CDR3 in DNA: TGTGCCAGCAGCTCCGGGACAGGGCTTAGGTCGTACGAGCAGTACTTC.

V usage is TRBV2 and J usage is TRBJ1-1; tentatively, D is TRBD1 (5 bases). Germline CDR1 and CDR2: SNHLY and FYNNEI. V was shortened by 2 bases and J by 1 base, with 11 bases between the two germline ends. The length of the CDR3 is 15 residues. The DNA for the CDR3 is TGTGCCAGCAGTGAATTGGGCGGGGGGAACACTGAAGCTTTCTTT. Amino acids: CASSELGGGNTEAFF.

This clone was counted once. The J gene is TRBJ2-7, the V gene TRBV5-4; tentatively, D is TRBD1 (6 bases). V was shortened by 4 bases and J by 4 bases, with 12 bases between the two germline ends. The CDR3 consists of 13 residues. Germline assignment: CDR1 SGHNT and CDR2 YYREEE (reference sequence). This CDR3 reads CASSDTGTYEQYF. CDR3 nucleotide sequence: TGTGCCAGCAGCGACACAGGGACGTACGAGCAGTACTTC.

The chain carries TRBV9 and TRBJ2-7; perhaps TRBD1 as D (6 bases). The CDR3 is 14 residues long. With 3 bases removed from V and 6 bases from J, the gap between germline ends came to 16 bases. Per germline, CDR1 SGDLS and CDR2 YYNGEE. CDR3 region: CASSASNRVGEQYF. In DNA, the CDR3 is TGTGCCAGCAGCGCCTCAAACAGGGTCGGCGAGCAGTACTTC.

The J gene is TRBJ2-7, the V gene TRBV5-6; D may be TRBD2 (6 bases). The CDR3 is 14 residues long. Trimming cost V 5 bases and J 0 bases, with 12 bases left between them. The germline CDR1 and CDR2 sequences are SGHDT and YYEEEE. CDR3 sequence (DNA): TGTGCCAGCAGACGTCGGGGGAGCTCCTACGAGCAGTACTTC. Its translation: CASRRRGSSYEQYF.

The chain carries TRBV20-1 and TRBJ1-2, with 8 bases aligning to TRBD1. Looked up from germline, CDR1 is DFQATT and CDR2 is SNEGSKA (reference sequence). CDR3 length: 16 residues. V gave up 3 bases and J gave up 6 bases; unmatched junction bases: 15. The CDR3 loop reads CSASKPIRDRTHGYTF. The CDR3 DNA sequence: TGCAGTGCTAGTAAACCAATACGGGACAGGACTCATGGCTACACCTTC.

The CDR3 loop reads CASSPGLGRQIPSYGYTF. The CDR3 nucleotides read TGTGCCAGCAGCCCGGGACTGGGTCGACAGATACCCTCCTATGGCTACACCTTC. The chain joins TRBV7-8 to TRBJ1-2; weak D call: TRBD1 (5 bases). V lost 5 bases and J lost 4, with 26 bases in between. The length of the CDR3 is 18 residues. CDR1 and CDR2 (germline): SGHVS, FQNEAQ.

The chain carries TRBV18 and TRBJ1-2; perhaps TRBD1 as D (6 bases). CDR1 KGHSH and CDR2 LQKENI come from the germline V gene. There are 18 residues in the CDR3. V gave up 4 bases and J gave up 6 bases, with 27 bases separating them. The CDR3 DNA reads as TGTGCCAGCTCACTACTCGTTTTGGGGGCCAGCTATTGGGATGGCTACACCTTC. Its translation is CASSLLVLGASYWDGYTF.

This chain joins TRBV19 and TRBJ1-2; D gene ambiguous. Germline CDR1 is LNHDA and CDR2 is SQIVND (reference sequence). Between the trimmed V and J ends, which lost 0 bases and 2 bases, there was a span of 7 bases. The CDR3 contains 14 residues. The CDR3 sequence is CASSIDRVNYGYTF. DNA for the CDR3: TGTGCCAGTAGTATAGATCGGGTGAACTATGGCTACACCTTC.

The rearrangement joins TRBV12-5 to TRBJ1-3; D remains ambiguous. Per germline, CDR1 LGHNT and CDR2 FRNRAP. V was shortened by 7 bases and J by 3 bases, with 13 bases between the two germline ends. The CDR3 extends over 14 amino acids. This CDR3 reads CASASRVYGNTIYF. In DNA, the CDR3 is TGTGCTAGTGCCTCGCGTGTGTATGGAAACACCATATATTTT.

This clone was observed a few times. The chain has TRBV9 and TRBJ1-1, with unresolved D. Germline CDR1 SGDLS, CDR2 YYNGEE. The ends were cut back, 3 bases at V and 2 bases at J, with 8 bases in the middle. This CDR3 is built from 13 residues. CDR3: CASSAEINTEAFF. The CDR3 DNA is TGTGCCAGCAGCGCCGAGATTAACACTGAAGCTTTCTTT.